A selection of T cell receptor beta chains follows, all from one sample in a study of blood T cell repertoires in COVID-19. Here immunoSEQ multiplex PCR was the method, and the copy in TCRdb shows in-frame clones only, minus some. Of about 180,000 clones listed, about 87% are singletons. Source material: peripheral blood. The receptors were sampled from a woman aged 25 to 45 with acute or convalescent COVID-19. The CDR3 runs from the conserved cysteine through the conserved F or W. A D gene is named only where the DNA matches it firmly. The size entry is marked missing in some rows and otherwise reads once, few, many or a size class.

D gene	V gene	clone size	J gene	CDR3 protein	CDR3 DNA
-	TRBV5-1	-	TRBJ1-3	CASSRGTGEGTIYF	TGCGCCAGCAGCCGGGGGACGGGTGAGGGCACCATATATTTT
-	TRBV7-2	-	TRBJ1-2	CASSFNRENYGYTF	TGTGCCAGCAGCTTCAACAGGGAAAACTATGGCTACACCTTC
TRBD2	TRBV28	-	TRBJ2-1	CASTLAGGQEQFF	TGTGCCAGCACCCTAGCGGGAGGTCAGGAGCAGTTCTTC
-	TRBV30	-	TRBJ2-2	CAFGTSAGELFF	TGTGCCTTCGGGACTTCGGCCGGGGAGCTGTTTTTT
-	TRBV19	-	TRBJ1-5	CASRRLLSNQPQHF	TGTGCCAGTAGGAGGCTTCTAAGCAATCAGCCCCAGCATTTT
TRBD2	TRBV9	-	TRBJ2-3	CASSVGPTSKTDTQYF	TGTGCCAGCAGCGTAGGGCCGACTAGCAAGACAGATACGCAGTATTTT
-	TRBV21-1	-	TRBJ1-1	CASLPASNLVMNTEAFF	TGTGCCAGCCTCCCCGCTTCGAACTTAGTCATGAACACTGAAGCTTTCTTT
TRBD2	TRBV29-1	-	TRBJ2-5	CSVVETSTPETQYF	TGCAGCGTTGTAGAGACTAGCACCCCGGAGACCCAGTACTTC
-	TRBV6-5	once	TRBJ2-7	CASNSYEQYF	TGTGCCAGCAATTCTTACGAGCAGTACTTC
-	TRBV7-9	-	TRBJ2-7	CASSSTSYEQYF	TGTGCCAGCAGTTCGACTTCCTACGAGCAGTACTTC
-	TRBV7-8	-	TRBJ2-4	CASSSASAKNIQYF	TGTGCCAGCAGCTCCGCTAGCGCCAAAAACATTCAGTACTTC
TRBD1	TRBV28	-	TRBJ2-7	CASTSRQGNFYEQYF	TGTGCCAGCACTTCGCGACAGGGGAATTTCTACGAGCAGTACTTC
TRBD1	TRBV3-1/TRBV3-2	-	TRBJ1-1	CASSSPGTGGTEAFF	TGTGCCAGCAGCTCTCCCGGGACAGGGGGCACTGAAGCTTTCTTT
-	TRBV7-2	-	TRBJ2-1	CASSRYNEQFF	TGTGCCAGCAGTCGTTACAATGAGCAGTTCTTC
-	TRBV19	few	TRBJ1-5	CASSIGDFYSNQPQHF	TGTGCCAGTAGTATAGGGGACTTTTATAGCAATCAGCCCCAGCATTTT
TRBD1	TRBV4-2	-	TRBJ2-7	CASSQDSGGSGYEQYF	TGTGCCAGCAGCCAAGATTCAGGGGGCTCAGGGTACGAGCAGTACTTC
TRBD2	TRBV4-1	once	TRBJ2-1	CASSRGKAGGPNEQFF	TGCGCCAGCAGCCGAGGTAAAGCGGGAGGGCCCAATGAGCAGTTCTTC
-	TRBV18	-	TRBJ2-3	CASSPGRATDTQYF	TGTGCCAGCTCACCGGGGCGCGCCACAGATACGCAGTATTTT
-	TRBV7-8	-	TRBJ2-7	CASSKGRDFVVYF	TGTGCCAGCAGCAAAGGACGGGACTTTGTTGTGTACTTC
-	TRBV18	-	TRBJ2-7	CASSPPGAGQGARQQYF	TGTGCCAGCTCACCACCGGGAGCGGGGCAGGGGGCGCGTCAGCAGTACTTC